The 21 T cell receptor beta chains presented below share a single source sample, sequenced in a study of blood T cell repertoires in COVID-19. Sequenced by immunoSEQ multiplex PCR; TCRdb stores in-frame clones only, minus some. The sample consists of around 130,000 clones, 65% to 90% of them appearing once. The specimen was peripheral blood. The receptor set was obtained from a man over 45 with acute or convalescent COVID-19.

The chain links TRBV23-1 to TRBJ2-1; TRBD2 matches 10 bases. TRBV23-1 is flagged as an ORF with uncertain function. This CDR3 region has 16 residues. After removal of 3 bases from V and 1 base from J, the junction contained 3 bases not matched to a gene. Written as DNA, the CDR3 is TGCGCCAGCAGTCAGGCTAGCGGGAGATCCTACAATGAGCAGTTCTTC. This sequence encodes CASSQASGRSYNEQFF.

The rearrangement uses TRBV20-1 and TRBJ1-1; D might be TRBD1 (5 bases). The CDR3 totals 10 residues. CDR1 is DFQATT, CDR2 SNEGSKA, per germline (reference sequence). The CDR3 DNA sequence: TGCAGCCTAGGGGACACTGAAGCTTTCTTT. Translated: CSLGDTEAFF.

The chain employs TRBV6-5 and TRBJ1-2; 9 bases match TRBD1. With V trimmed by 6 bases and J by 5 bases, 7 bases remained unmatched. Germline V CDR1 and CDR2: MNHEY, SVGAGI. The CDR3 runs to 14 residues. The DNA for the CDR3 is TGTGCCAGCAGCCGGGGACAGGGAAGTTATGGCTACACCTTC. Translated, it gives CASSRGQGSYGYTF.

The chain employs TRBV7-2 and TRBJ2-3; D remains ambiguous. CDR3 length equals 16 residues. In germline, CDR1 is SGHTA, CDR2 FQGNSA. V shed 1 base and J shed 1 base, with 12 bases lying between them. As DNA, the CDR3 is TGTGCCAGCAGCTTAGAAGAGTACAGACGCACAGATACGCAGTATTTT. This gives the protein CASSLEEYRRTDTQYF.

The chain employs TRBV28 and TRBJ2-1; D may be TRBD1 (6 bases). Germline V gene lookup returns CDR1 MDHEN and CDR2 SYDVKM. Deletions cut 6 bases from V and 2 bases from J, with 20 bases between. The CDR3 extends over 17 amino acids. The CDR3 is CASSPITGLLAYNEQFF. CDR3 in DNA: TGTGCCAGCAGCCCCATCACAGGGTTACTCGCCTACAATGAGCAGTTCTTC.

The chain links TRBV2 to TRBJ1-6, with D tentatively TRBD1 (6 bases). Trimming pared 3 bases from V and 0 bases from J, leaving 9 bases between. Per germline, CDR1 SNHLY and CDR2 FYNNEI. The CDR3 covers 16 residues. CDR3 in amino acids: CASSETGYSYNSPLHF. In DNA form, the CDR3 reads TGTGCCAGCAGTGAGACAGGTTACTCCTATAATTCACCCCTCCACTTT.

The sample holds a few counts of this clone. CDR3 sequence (DNA): TGTGCCAGCAGCTTAAAGCGGGAGTGGGAGACCCAGTACTTC. The encoded protein is CASSLKREWETQYF. J is TRBJ2-5 and V is TRBV11-3; 8 bases map to TRBD2. Germline assignment: CDR1 SGHNT and CDR2 YENEEA. This CDR3 is built from 14 residues. The V segment lost 2 bases and the J segment 5 bases; nucleotides outside the gene matches: 4.

The V and J genes are TRBV19 and TRBJ2-1, with 12 nucleotides matching TRBD1. The CDR3 is 15 amino acids. Losses at the gene ends were 5 bases for V and 7 bases for J; bases not matched to a gene: 6. CDR1 is LNHDA, CDR2 SQIVND, per germline (reference sequence). The CDR3 nucleotides are TGTGCCAGTAGTCCCCGGGACAGGGGGCTGAATGAGCAGTTCTTC. Translating it yields CASSPRDRGLNEQFF. Full variable domain (remainder filled in from reference TRBV19 and TRBJ2-1): DGGITQSPKYLFRKEGQNVTLSCEQNLNHDAMYWYRQDPGQGLRLIYYSQIVNDFQKGDIAEGYSVSREKKESFPLTVTSAQKNPTAFYLCASSPRDRGLNEQFFGPGTRLTVL.

The rearrangement uses TRBV19 and TRBJ2-2; D ambiguous. Per the germline V gene, CDR1 is LNHDA and CDR2 is SQIVND (reference sequence). This CDR3 is 13 amino acids long. Trimming took 5 bases from V and 5 from J, leaving 9 bases between them. In nucleotides, the CDR3 is TGTGCCAGTAGTCGCAGGTATACCGGGGAGCTGTTTTTT. Residues: CASSRRYTGELFF.

The rearrangement uses TRBV24-1 and TRBJ2-2; the D gene is possibly TRBD2 (7 bases). The CDR3 totals 14 residues. V lost 9 bases to trimming and J lost 5 bases, with 15 bases between them. Germline loops: CDR1 KGHDR, CDR2 SFDVKD. CDR3 nucleotides: TGTGCCACCGGCCTCGGGGGGCGGACCGGGGAGCTGTTTTTT. As protein: CATGLGGRTGELFF.

The rearrangement joins TRBV5-1 to TRBJ1-1; D possibly corresponds to TRBD1 (5 bases). There are 14 residues in the CDR3. V lost 0 bases and J 4 bases, leaving 10 bases between the germline ends. The germline gives CDR1 SGHRS, CDR2 YFSETQ. CDR3 residues: CASSLVGVGTEAFF. The DNA of the CDR3 is TGCGCCAGCAGCTTGGTAGGGGTGGGCACTGAAGCTTTCTTT.

The chain recombines TRBV5-4 with TRBJ2-4; 13 nucleotides align to TRBD2. The V gene end was trimmed by 3 bases and the J gene end by 8 bases; junction bases not matched to a gene: 5. Germline loops: CDR1 SGHNT, CDR2 YYREEE (reference sequence). The CDR3 spans 15 residues. The CDR3 sequence is CASSWGTSGKDIQYF. The CDR3 nucleotides read TGTGCCAGCAGCTGGGGGACTAGCGGGAAGGACATTCAGTACTTC.

The chain combines TRBV12-3 or TRBV12-4 with TRBJ2-7; 9 nucleotides line up with TRBD1. The V segment lost 2 bases and the J segment 6 bases; nucleotides outside the gene matches: 2. The CDR3 has 13 amino acids. DNA of the CDR3: TGTGCCAGCAGTTTAAGGGACAGGGCCGAGCAGTACTTC. As protein: CASSLRDRAEQYF.

This clone was seen a single time. This chain joins TRBV30 and TRBJ1-1, with D tentatively TRBD1 (5 bases). This CDR3 contains 15 residues. Germline V CDR1 and CDR2: GTSNPN, SVGIG (reference sequence). With 0 bases removed from V and 4 bases from J, the gap between germline ends came to 15 bases. CDR3 DNA sequence: TGTGCCTGGAGTGTACGGTCAGGGTGGGCCACTGAAGCTTTCTTT. Its translation: CAWSVRSGWATEAFF.

The chain is built from TRBV19 and TRBJ2-1, with TRBD2 matching over 7 bases. With 3 bases clipped from V and 6 bases from J, the junction kept 11 bases outside the gene matches. From germline, CDR1 is LNHDA and CDR2 SQIVND (reference sequence). CDR3 length equals 16 residues. Here the CDR3 DNA reads TGTGCCAGTAGTATTGTTAACGGGGCGGGAGCCAATGAGCAGTTCTTC. It specifies CASSIVNGAGANEQFF.

The chain employs TRBV30 and TRBJ2-1, with a possible D match to TRBD2 (5 bases). The CDR3 length is 13 residues. Germline CDR1 reads GTSNPN; CDR2 reads SVGIG (reference sequence). V was clipped by 1 base and J by 7 bases, with 11 bases between them. The CDR3 spells CAWSGGPANEQFF. The CDR3 DNA reads TGTGCCTGGAGTGGAGGGCCGGCTAATGAGCAGTTCTTC.

The rearrangement uses TRBV7-9 and TRBJ1-2; tentative D call: TRBD1 (6 bases). The V end was cut by 5 bases, the J end by 7 bases, with 14 bases between. The CDR3 is made up of 13 amino acids. Germline assignment: CDR1 SEHNR and CDR2 FQNEAQ (reference sequence). In DNA form, the CDR3 reads TGTGCCAGCAGCGCCGGGACAAGCCCTGGCTACACCTTC. Amino acids: CASSAGTSPGYTF. The whole variable domain, remainder taken from reference TRBV7-9 and TRBJ1-2, is DTGVSQNPRHKITKRGQNVTFRCDPISEHNRLYWYRQTLGQGPEFLTYFQNEAQLEKSRLLSDRFSAERPKGSFSTLEIQRTEQGDSAMYLCASSAGTSPGYTFGSGTRLTVV.

The chain is built from TRBV19 and TRBJ1-4; D call uncertain. This CDR3 region has 13 residues. Germline CDR1 LNHDA, CDR2 SQIVND (reference sequence). V lost 0 bases to trimming and J lost 7 bases, with 6 bases between them. The CDR3 bases are TGTGCCAGTAGTATAGATCTATCTGAAAAACTGTTTTTT. As protein: CASSIDLSEKLFF. The entire variable domain, with the rest obtained from reference TRBV19 and TRBJ1-4, is as follows: DGGITQSPKYLFRKEGQNVTLSCEQNLNHDAMYWYRQDPGQGLRLIYYSQIVNDFQKGDIAEGYSVSREKKESFPLTVTSAQKNPTAFYLCASSIDLSEKLFFGSGTQLSVL.

The genes are TRBV19 and TRBJ1-2; D is perhaps TRBD1 (6 bases). V dropped 3 bases and J dropped 1 base, with 18 bases sitting between them. The CDR3 is 17 residues long. Germline loops: CDR1 LNHDA, CDR2 SQIVND (reference sequence). The CDR3 DNA sequence: TGTGCCAGTAGTATTGGGAGAGACAACAGGGTTAACTATGGCTACACCTTC. As protein: CASSIGRDNRVNYGYTF.

V is TRBV30 and J is TRBJ2-7, with 7 bases matching TRBD1. Germline V gene sequence: CDR1 GTSNPN, CDR2 SVGIG (reference sequence). There are 16 residues in the CDR3. Trimming at V came to 3 bases and at J to 1 base, leaving 12 bases not matched to a gene. CDR3 nucleotides: TGTGCCTGGAGGGGATCGACAGGGAGCGGTTCCTACGAGCAGTACTTC. This sequence encodes CAWRGSTGSGSYEQYF.

The rearrangement uses TRBV7-3 and TRBJ2-1, with 7 bases fitting TRBD1. The germline V gene encodes CDR1 SGHTA and CDR2 FQGTGA. V lost 0 bases and J lost 10; bases outside the gene matches: 9. This CDR3 contains 15 residues. The CDR3 coding sequence is TGTGCCAGCAGCTTAACGGGTGGGGACAGCACAGAGCAGTTCTTC. Translation: CASSLTGGDSTEQFF. The entire variable domain, with the rest obtained from reference TRBV7-3 and TRBJ2-1, is as follows: GAGVSQTPSNKVTEKGKYVELRCDPISGHTALYWYRQSLGQGPEFLIYFQGTGAADDSGLPNDRFFAVRPEGSVSTLKIQRTERGDSAVYLCASSLTGGDSTEQFFGPGTRLTVL.